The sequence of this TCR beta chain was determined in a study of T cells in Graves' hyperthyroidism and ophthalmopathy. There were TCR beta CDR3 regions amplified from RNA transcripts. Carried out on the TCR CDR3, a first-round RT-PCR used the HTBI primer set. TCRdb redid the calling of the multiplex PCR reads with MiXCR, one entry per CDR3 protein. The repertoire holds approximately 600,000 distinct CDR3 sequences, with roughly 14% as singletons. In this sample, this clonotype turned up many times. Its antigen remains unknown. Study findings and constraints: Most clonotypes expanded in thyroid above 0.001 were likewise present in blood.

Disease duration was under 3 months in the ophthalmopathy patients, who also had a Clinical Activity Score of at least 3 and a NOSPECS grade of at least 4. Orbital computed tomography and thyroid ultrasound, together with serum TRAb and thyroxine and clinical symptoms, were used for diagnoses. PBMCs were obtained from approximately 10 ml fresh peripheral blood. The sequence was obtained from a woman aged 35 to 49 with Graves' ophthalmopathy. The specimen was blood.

The CDR3 nucleotides are TGTGCCAGCTCACGAGGGGACGGGAGGGCCACCTACGAGCAGTACTTC. Translated: CASSRGDGRATYEQYF. The rearrangement uses TRBV18 and TRBJ2-7, with 8 bases aligning to TRBD2. CDR3 length equals 16 residues. Germline V gene lookup returns CDR1 KGHSH and CDR2 LQKENI. With V trimmed by 4 bases and J by 2 bases, 10 bases remained unmatched.